Following are 19 T cell receptor beta chains from one sample sequenced in a study of ipilimumab plus nivolumab after autologous stem cell transplantation. Method: immunoSEQ multiplex PCR; TCRdb's copy keeps in-frame clones and lacks some. Of about 5,000 clones in the sample, around 66% were seen once. The input for sequencing was PBMCs, taken in a trial of ipilimumab plus nivolumab as post-transplant consolidation. The receptors derive from a male donor with multiple myeloma.

The chain recombines TRBV7-3 with TRBJ2-2; 7 nucleotides match TRBD1. The CDR3 has 16 amino acids. CDR1 and CDR2 from the germline V gene are SGHTA and FQGTGA. J gave up 0 bases and V 2 bases, and 3 bases lay outside the gene matches. In DNA form, the CDR3 reads TGTGCCAGCAGCTTACAGGGGGTCGCGAACACCGGGGAGCTGTTTTTT. Its translation: CASSLQGVANTGELFF.

The rearrangement uses TRBV19 and TRBJ1-5; D unclear. Germline loops: CDR1 LNHDA, CDR2 SQIVND (reference sequence). The germline V and J ends were trimmed by 4 bases and 8 bases, with 12 bases remaining between them. The CDR3 is made up of 13 amino acids. The DNA of the CDR3 is TGTGCCAGTAGTACATCGAGGAAGGAGCCCCAGCATTTT. Its protein is CASSTSRKEPQHF.

This chain joins TRBV5-6 and TRBJ2-7; TRBD1 agrees at 7 bases. The CDR3 covers 17 residues. Germline CDR1 SGHDT, CDR2 YYEEEE. J was trimmed by 1 base and V by 4 bases; bases with no gene match: 14. In DNA form, the CDR3 reads TGTGCCAGCAGCCACCGGAACCGACAGGGTCGATCCTACGAGCAGTACTTC. Translated, it gives CASSHRNRQGRSYEQYF. The full variable domain, in which reference TRBV5-6 and TRBJ2-7 provide the parts outside the CDR3, is DAGVTQSPTHLIKTRGQQVTLRCSPKSGHDTVSWYQQALGQGPQFIFQYYEEEERQRGNFPDRFSGHQFPNYSSELNVNALLLGDSALYLCASSHRNRQGRSYEQYFGPGTRLTVT.

This chain connects TRBV25-1 to TRBJ2-3, with D unclear. There are 14 residues in the CDR3. Germline V gene data show CDR1 as MGHDK and CDR2 as SYGVNS. V was pared by 3 bases and J by 3 bases, with 10 bases between. CDR3 loop: CASSDPGGTDTQYF. In nucleotides, the CDR3 is TGTGCCAGCAGTGATCCGGGTGGGACAGATACGCAGTATTTT.

J is TRBJ1-2 and V is TRBV28; unclear D gene. V gave up 5 bases and J gave up 7 bases, with 11 bases separating them. From germline, CDR1 is MDHEN and CDR2 SYDVKM. CDR3 length equals 12 residues. CDR3 nucleotide sequence: TGTGCCAGCAGTCCCCCCCCCGGTGGCTACACCTTC. This sequence encodes CASSPPPGGYTF.

This clone came up once. The V call is TRBV11-2, the J call TRBJ2-5, with 8 bases lining up with TRBD2. Germline V lookup: CDR1 SGHAT, CDR2 FQNNGV. The ends lost 5 bases at V and 5 bases at J; junction bases unmatched: 7. The CDR3 consists of 14 residues. CDR3 DNA sequence: TGTGCCAGCAGCCCGCGGACTAGCCGTGAGACCCAGTACTTC. Protein product: CASSPRTSRETQYF.

This clone has a handful of counts. The CDR3 is CASSLGRGQGDVEQFF. Here the CDR3 DNA reads TGTGCCAGCAGTTTGGGACGAGGACAGGGGGACGTTGAGCAGTTCTTC. The chain recombines TRBV27 with TRBJ2-1; 10 bases line up with TRBD1. V dropped 3 bases and J dropped 9; count of bases not matched to a gene: 11. Germline loops: CDR1 MNHEY, CDR2 SMNVEV (reference sequence). CDR3 length: 16 residues.

V is TRBV28 and J is TRBJ1-6, with no clear D. The CDR3 loop spans 14 amino acids. Trimming shortened V by 1 base and J by 7 bases, and 8 bases separated the two germline ends. Germline values: CDR1 MDHEN, CDR2 SYDVKM. The DNA of the CDR3 is TGTGCCAGCAGTTTATCAGCGGGCAATTCACCCCTCCACTTT. Its protein is CASSLSAGNSPLHF. Combining the CDR3 with reference TRBV28 and TRBJ1-6 gives the whole variable domain DVKVTQSSRYLVKRTGEKVFLECVQDMDHENMFWYRQDPGLGLRLIYFSYDVKMKEKGDIPEGYSVSREKKERFSLILESASTNQTSMYLCASSLSAGNSPLHFGNGTRLTVT.

The genes are TRBV9 and TRBJ2-3, with D possibly TRBD2 on 5 matching bases. CDR1 and CDR2 from the germline V gene are SGDLS and YYNGEE. The CDR3 consists of 15 residues. The V and J ends lost 1 base and 2 bases respectively, with 11 bases between them. The CDR3 DNA follows: TGTGCCAGCAGCGTAACGAAGCGGTCCACAGATACGCAGTATTTT. Amino acids: CASSVTKRSTDTQYF.

The chain links TRBV6-5 to TRBJ1-2; maybe TRBD1 (5 bases). CDR1 MNHEY and CDR2 SVGAGI come from the germline V gene. The V and J ends lost 8 bases and 5 bases respectively, with 12 bases between them. The CDR3 consists of 12 residues. In nucleotides, the CDR3 is TGTGCCAGCGCCGCCGGGGGATATGGCTACACCTTC. Translating gives CASAAGGYGYTF.

The V gene is TRBV29-1, the J gene TRBJ2-1, with TRBD2 matching over 7 bases. CDR1 and CDR2 from the germline V gene are SQVTM and ANQGSEA. This CDR3 has 14 residues. The V gene end was trimmed by 4 bases and the J gene end by 5 bases; junction bases not matched to a gene: 8. The DNA of the CDR3 is TGCAGCGTTGGTCGGGAGGTATTCGACAATGAGCAGTTCTTC. It codes for CSVGREVFDNEQFF.

This clone was found a few times. The rearrangement uses TRBV5-1 and TRBJ2-7; D might be TRBD1 (6 bases). Per the germline V gene, CDR1 is SGHRS and CDR2 is YFSETQ. The V end was cut by 5 bases, the J end by 2 bases, with 17 bases between. The CDR3 covers 15 residues. The CDR3: CASSVGSPGAYEQYF. In DNA form, the CDR3 reads TGCGCCAGCAGTGTCGGGTCACCAGGGGCCTACGAGCAGTACTTC.

This clone was counted a single time. The chain is built from TRBV13 and TRBJ1-1, with 8 bases matching TRBD1. Germline CDR1 reads PRHDT; CDR2 reads FYEKMQ (reference sequence). The CDR3 loop spans 15 amino acids. Trimming took 9 bases from V and 1 from J; bases not matched to a gene: 10. CDR3 in amino acids: CASSPPGTGNTEAFF. Written as DNA, the CDR3 is TGTGCCAGTAGCCCCCCCGGGACAGGGAACACTGAAGCTTTCTTT. The full variable domain, its missing parts supplied by reference TRBV13 and TRBJ1-1, is AAGVIQSPRHLIKEKRETATLKCYPIPRHDTVYWYQQGPGQDPQFLISFYEKMQSDKGSIPDRFSAQQFSDYHSELNMSSLELGDSALYFCASSPPGTGNTEAFFGQGTRLTVV.

V and J are TRBV5-1 and TRBJ2-2; 10 bases line up with TRBD2. The CDR3 totals 17 residues. J was trimmed by 6 bases and V by 7 bases; bases with no gene match: 15. CDR1 SGHRS and CDR2 YFSETQ come from the germline V gene. CDR3 sequence reads: CASSLYASGRMAGELFF. CDR3 coding DNA: TGCGCCAGCTCCCTTTACGCTAGCGGGAGAATGGCCGGGGAGCTGTTTTTT.

This chain joins TRBV5-4 and TRBJ2-5, with D perhaps TRBD2 (5 bases). The J call is doubtful: the DNA matches TRBJ2-7 better. There are 15 residues in the CDR3. In germline, CDR1 is SGHNT, CDR2 YYREEE (reference sequence). Here the CDR3 DNA reads TGTGCCAGCAGCTTGGCCAGCCGCGGGCATGACGAGCAGTACTTC. This sequence encodes CASSLASRGHDEQYF.

This sequence joins TRBV6-1 and TRBJ2-1; TRBD1 aligns across 7 bases. The CDR3 covers 15 residues. Germline trimming cut 7 bases from V and 5 bases from J; bases unmatched to any gene: 11. Germline V lookup: CDR1 MNHNS, CDR2 SASEGT. The CDR3 bases are TGTGCCAGCACCAACCGGGACAGAGGGCACAATGAGCAGTTCTTC. This encodes CASTNRDRGHNEQFF.

This clone appeared a few times. J is TRBJ2-5 and V is TRBV9; possible D gene TRBD2, 5 bases. The CDR3 sequence is 14 residues long. V gave up 0 bases and J gave up 5 bases, with 11 bases separating them. Germline V gene sequence: CDR1 SGDLS, CDR2 YYNGEE. CDR3 coding DNA: TGTGCCAGCAGCGTAGACACCCGCGGGGAGACCCAGTACTTC. Amino acids: CASSVDTRGETQYF. Variable domain in full (rest from reference TRBV9 and TRBJ2-5): DSGVTQTPKHLITATGQRVTLRCSPRSGDLSVYWYQQSLDQGLQFLIQYYNGEERAKGNILERFSAQQFPDLHSELNLSSLELGDSALYFCASSVDTRGETQYFGPGTRLLVL.

There are a few counts of this clone. V usage is TRBV6-1 and J usage is TRBJ1-3; perhaps TRBD1 as D (5 bases). This CDR3 region has 13 residues. CDR1 and CDR2 (germline): MNHNS, SASEGT. V gave up 3 bases and J gave up 7 bases, with 10 bases separating them. CDR3 protein: CASSEEKGNTIYF. DNA for the CDR3: TGTGCCAGCAGTGAGGAAAAGGGGAACACCATATATTTT.

The rearrangement links TRBV27 to TRBJ2-3; D might be TRBD2 (6 bases). This CDR3 has 15 amino acids. V dropped 4 bases and J dropped 3 bases, with 14 bases sitting between them. Per germline, CDR1 MNHEY and CDR2 SMNVEV (reference sequence). The CDR3 nucleotides are TGTGCCAGCAGTTCTGAAGCGGGCCGGACAGATACGCAGTATTTT. This sequence encodes CASSSEAGRTDTQYF.